This passage covers 8 T cell receptor beta chains from one sample sequenced in a study of shared clonotypes between healthy human individuals (TCRdb year 2020). To prepare the library, the immunoSEQ multiplex PCR assay was applied. TCRdb obtained this table from immuneACCESS and retained in-frame rearrangements with V and J assigned. These tables miss some clones; where compared with another copy, unresolved V genes account for less than half of the shortfall, and the remainder is unexplained. This sample has around 1.9 million clones in its table, and over 85% of those were observed once. The top ten hold more than 1.5% of the sample. CD8 naive samples were CD45RO-negative cells positively selected for CCR7, giving a CD45RA+CCR7+ population that excluded TemRA cells. Sequencing was performed on naive CD8+ T cells from PBMCs. Explained via the paper, the cell subset or site label denotes: CD45RA+CCR7+. Receptor source: a man aged 18 to 35 in good health. Some clones in this sample may be carry-over from other donors' samples.

The chain combines TRBV19 with TRBJ1-5; D gene uncertain. Germline loops: CDR1 LNHDA, CDR2 SQIVND (reference sequence). V was clipped by 3 bases and J by 9 bases, with 12 bases between them. This CDR3 has 13 residues. CDR3 protein: CASSIFGIRPQHF. In DNA form, the CDR3 reads TGTGCCAGTAGTATTTTTGGGATAAGGCCCCAGCATTTT.

V is TRBV9 and J is TRBJ2-1, with 7 bases lining up with TRBD1. J lost 13 bases, V lost 4 bases, and 11 bases had no gene match. This CDR3 is built from 13 residues. Germline V gene data show CDR1 as SGDLS and CDR2 as YYNGEE. The CDR3 region is CASSTGDRQGQFF. The CDR3 DNA reads TGTGCCAGCAGCACAGGGGACCGACAGGGACAGTTCTTC.

This clone came up once. The rearrangement links TRBV7-9 to TRBJ1-4; 7 bases are a match to TRBD1. Germline V gene lookup returns CDR1 SEHNR and CDR2 FQNEAQ (reference sequence). Trimming cost V 5 bases and J 7 bases; bases outside gene matches: 10. The CDR3 extends over 15 amino acids. The chain's CDR3 is CASSRTGASGEKLFF. The CDR3 DNA sequence: TGTGCCAGCAGCCGTACAGGGGCTTCCGGTGAAAAACTGTTTTTT.

DNA of the CDR3: TGTGCCAGCAGCCAAGATGCTCCCTTTCGGGGGACTCCTCGGGTGGACGAGCAGTACTTC. Its translation is CASSQDAPFRGTPRVDEQYF. V gene TRBV4-2 combines with J gene TRBJ2-7, with D perhaps matching TRBD2 (6 bases). V lost 0 bases to trimming and J lost 5 bases, with 29 bases between them. This CDR3 contains 20 residues. In germline, CDR1 is LGHNA, CDR2 YNFKEQ.

The gene calls are TRBV5-6 and TRBJ1-2; 8 bases agree with TRBD1. Germline CDR1 SGHDT, CDR2 YYEEEE. The CDR3 runs 15 residues. Trimming removed 4 bases from V and 7 bases from J; junction bases left unmatched: 12. The CDR3 here is CASSGDGQGLFGYTF. CDR3 in DNA: TGTGCCAGCAGCGGGGACGGACAGGGACTATTTGGCTACACCTTC.

Points on this clone: This same CDR3 is encoded by further DNA sequences in the sample. The chain couples TRBV19 to TRBJ2-7, with 9 bases fitting TRBD2. V trimming: 1 base; J trimming: 0 bases; junction bases outside the gene matches: 1. The CDR3 length is 15 residues. In germline, CDR1 is LNHDA, CDR2 SQIVND (reference sequence). The CDR3 here is CASSIGLADSYEQYF. DNA of the CDR3: TGTGCCAGTAGTATAGGACTAGCGGACTCCTACGAGCAGTACTTC.

The chain links TRBV7-3 to TRBJ2-3; tentatively, D is TRBD1 or TRBD2 (7 bases each). This CDR3 comprises 19 residues. Trimming took off 5 bases at V and 5 bases at J, with 29 bases between the two ends. The germline V gene has CDR1 SGHTA and CDR2 FQGTGA. CDR3 bases: TGTGCCAGCAGCGCCCCCCGGGGACAGAGCGGGGTACTGGTAGATACGCAGTATTTT. Amino acids: CASSAPRGQSGVLVDTQYF.

The chain recombines TRBV5-1 with TRBJ2-1; tentatively, D is TRBD1 or TRBD2 (5 bases each). V lost 4 bases and J 10 bases, leaving 12 bases between the germline ends. The germline gives CDR1 SGHRS, CDR2 YFSETQ. The CDR3 has 12 amino acids. The CDR3 is CASSPGPGEQFF. In nucleotides, the CDR3 is TGCGCCAGCAGCCCGGGACCCGGCGAGCAGTTCTTC.